The 26 T cell receptor beta chains presented below share a single source sample, sequenced in a study of shared clonotypes between healthy human individuals. The data were produced by immunoSEQ multiplex PCR, yet TCRdb's version contains in-frame clones alone and is incomplete. Counted here are roughly 110,000 clones, 55% to 70% occurring once; the ten biggest clones make up roughly a quarter. The sequenced material came from memory CD8+ T cells sorted from blood. Regarding subset: CD45RO+ cells pooled with CCR7-negative TemRA cells. Every receptor here comes from a woman aged 30 to 39 in good health.

There are a few counts of this clone. The V call is TRBV9, the J call TRBJ2-7, with D perhaps assigned TRBD1 or TRBD2 (5 bases each). Per germline, CDR1 SGDLS and CDR2 YYNGEE. V shed 4 bases and J shed 7 bases, with 18 bases lying between them. The CDR3 covers 14 residues. The chain's CDR3 is CASSFGGGSDEQYF. CDR3 bases: TGTGCCAGCAGCTTTGGGGGTGGAAGTGATGAGCAGTACTTC.

This clone was observed a single time. The rearrangement links TRBV7-9 to TRBJ2-1; the match to TRBD2 covers 8 bases. Germline V gene data show CDR1 as SEHNR and CDR2 as FQNEAQ (reference sequence). Trimming removed 7 bases from V and 5 bases from J; junction bases left unmatched: 1. This CDR3 contains 12 residues. Here the CDR3 DNA reads TGTGCCAGCAAACTAGCGGACAATGAGCAGTTCTTC. As protein: CASKLADNEQFF.

As concerns this clone: A far larger clone is off by one base, so a read error is likely. The chain combines TRBV9 with TRBJ2-5; D remains ambiguous. Gene TRBJ2-7 matches the end of the DNA better, so the J call may be wrong. The CDR3 runs to 11 residues. Germline V gene data show CDR1 as SGDLS and CDR2 as YYNGEE. In nucleotides, the CDR3 is TGTGCCAGCAGTGACACCTACGAGCAGTACTTC. Residues: CASSDTYEQYF.

The chain is built from TRBV4-1 and TRBJ1-1, with D tentatively TRBD1 (5 bases). The CDR3 consists of 14 residues. CDR1 is MGHRA, CDR2 YSYEKL, per germline. Trimming took off 4 bases at V and 1 base at J, with 10 bases between the two ends. The chain's CDR3 is CASSLRGKNTEAFF. For the CDR3, the DNA is TGCGCCAGCAGCCTAAGGGGAAAGAACACTGAAGCTTTCTTT.

A single count supports this clone. The chain joins TRBV28 to TRBJ2-5; 14 bases fit TRBD2. This CDR3 is 18 amino acids long. Losses at the gene ends were 4 bases for V and 4 bases for J; bases not matched to a gene: 11. The germline gives CDR1 MDHEN, CDR2 SYDVKM. In DNA, the CDR3 is TGTGCCAGCAGTTCCCGGACTAGCGGGAGGTTTGTTGGAGAGACCCAGTACTTC. It yields the protein CASSSRTSGRFVGETQYF.

This clone occurred a few times. The chain employs TRBV4-2 and TRBJ2-7; 12 nucleotides line up with TRBD1. V shed 1 base and J 7 bases; nucleotides not matched to a gene: 8. Germline V gene sequence: CDR1 LGHNA, CDR2 YNFKEQ. The CDR3 is 16 residues long. The CDR3 is CASSQVIGTGGGEQYF. The CDR3 DNA reads as TGTGCCAGCAGCCAAGTAATCGGGACAGGGGGCGGTGAGCAGTACTTC.

This clone was observed once. The chain links TRBV6-6 to TRBJ1-6, with D unresolved. The V end lost 0 bases, the J end lost 14 bases, and 11 bases lay between the germline ends. This CDR3 has 13 amino acids. Germline V gene lookup returns CDR1 MNHNY and CDR2 SVGAGI (reference sequence). The CDR3 region is CASSYSRQRSLHF. The DNA of the CDR3 is TGTGCCAGCAGTTACTCCCGGCAGAGGTCCCTCCACTTT.

In its sample, this clone was seen a few times. The genes are TRBV28 and TRBJ1-5; D ambiguous. V lost 10 bases and J 1 base, leaving 17 bases between the germline ends. Looked up from germline, CDR1 is MDHEN and CDR2 is SYDVKM. The CDR3 extends over 15 amino acids. CDR3 protein: CAINSGLGSNQPQHF. CDR3 in DNA: TGTGCCATTAATTCGGGGTTAGGCAGCAATCAGCCCCAGCATTTT.

This clone was found once. The chain has TRBV11-1 and TRBJ1-1; D is undetermined. The V gene lost 3 bases and the J gene lost 8 bases, with 13 bases spanning the gap. CDR3 length: 13 residues. Germline V gene data show CDR1 as SGHAT and CDR2 as FQDESV (reference sequence). The CDR3 region is CASSFPQREEAFF. CDR3 DNA: TGTGCCAGCAGCTTTCCTCAGAGAGAGGAAGCTTTCTTT.

This chain uses TRBV6-4 with TRBJ1-4; D not resolved. This CDR3 has 17 residues. Germline lookup yields CDR1 MRHNA and CDR2 SNTAGT. The V end lost 3 bases, the J end lost 0 bases, and 14 bases lay between the germline ends. CDR3 region: CASSETRMSATNEKLFF. The CDR3 DNA follows: TGTGCCAGCAGTGAGACCCGAATGAGTGCAACTAATGAAAAACTGTTTTTT.

The chain has TRBV2 and TRBJ2-1; 8 bases agree with TRBD2. The CDR3 has 16 residues. Germline-derived CDR1 and CDR2 are SNHLY and FYNNEI. V was pared by 7 bases and J by 11 bases, with 19 bases of the junction left unmatched. The CDR3 DNA reads as TGTGCCAGCAATGGGGAGGCACTAGCGGCCTCCATTCAGCAGTTCTTC. It yields the protein CASNGEALAASIQQFF.

Judged by abundance, this clone is medium-sized. The same CDR3 also results from other DNA sequences found in this sample. The chain employs TRBV28 and TRBJ2-2; D uncertain. CDR3 length equals 15 residues. CDR1 is MDHEN, CDR2 SYDVKM, per germline. The V gene lost 7 bases and the J gene lost 6 bases, with 18 bases spanning the gap. This CDR3 reads CASNPGRFQSGELFF. The CDR3 DNA reads TGTGCCAGCAATCCGGGCAGGTTTCAATCCGGGGAGCTGTTTTTT.

This clone showed up just a few times. The same CDR3 also results from other DNA sequences found in this sample. The chain is built from TRBV2 and TRBJ2-7; D not resolved. CDR3 size: 13 residues. V was pared by 6 bases and J by 2 bases, with 11 bases between. Germline loops: CDR1 SNHLY, CDR2 FYNNEI. The CDR3 protein is CASRAPEPYEQYF. The CDR3 region has the DNA TGTGCCAGCAGGGCCCCAGAGCCCTACGAGCAGTACTTC.

The chain is built from TRBV5-1 and TRBJ2-3; possible D gene TRBD1, 5 bases. With 1 base removed from V and 1 base from J, the gap between germline ends came to 19 bases. CDR1 is SGHRS, CDR2 YFSETQ, per germline. The CDR3 sequence is 18 residues long. Here the CDR3 reads CASSLLQGGIRGTDTQYF. In nucleotides, the CDR3 is TGCGCCAGCAGCTTGCTCCAGGGTGGGATTCGAGGCACAGATACGCAGTATTTT.

This chain joins TRBV5-1 and TRBJ2-2; no clear D. V was cut by 0 bases and J by 8 bases, with 14 bases left in between. Germline-derived CDR1 and CDR2 are SGHRS and YFSETQ. There are 15 residues in the CDR3. CDR3: CASSLGSPLGGELFF. The CDR3 DNA sequence: TGCGCCAGCAGCTTGGGGAGTCCCCTGGGGGGGGAGCTGTTTTTT.

The V gene is TRBV5-1, the J gene TRBJ2-2; maybe TRBD2 (6 bases). Germline V gene data show CDR1 as SGHRS and CDR2 as YFSETQ. The germline V and J ends were trimmed by 3 bases and 7 bases, with 22 bases remaining between them. The length of the CDR3 is 17 residues. CDR3 DNA: TGCGCCAGCAGCTCCGGAGGTAGCGCGGGGTCGGGCGGGGAGCTGTTTTTT. It translates to CASSSGGSAGSGGELFF.

The rearrangement uses TRBV28 and TRBJ1-1, with D unresolved. The CDR3 is 12 amino acids. V lost 3 bases and J 7 bases, leaving 9 bases between the germline ends. CDR1 and CDR2 (germline): MDHEN, SYDVKM. The CDR3 loop is CASSFDVLEAFF. The DNA of the CDR3 is TGTGCCAGCAGTTTTGACGTACTTGAAGCTTTCTTT.

This clone has a single count. Only one base separates this from a far larger clonotype, so it likely reflects a read error. This rearrangement joins TRBV7-9 to TRBJ2-7, with 12 nucleotides matching TRBD2. In germline, CDR1 is SEHNR, CDR2 FQNEAQ (reference sequence). The CDR3 totals 15 residues. J was trimmed by 0 bases and V by 5 bases; bases with no gene match: 2. The CDR3 protein is CASSQGLAGSYEQYF. In DNA, the CDR3 is TGTGCCAGCAGCCAGGGACTAGCGGGCTCCTACGAGCAGTACTTC.

This sequence joins TRBV7-8 and TRBJ2-3; 14 nucleotides agree with TRBD2. The CDR3 is made up of 16 amino acids. CDR1 and CDR2 from the germline V gene are SGHVS and FQNEAQ. Germline trimming cut 4 bases from V and 5 bases from J; bases unmatched to any gene: 5. CDR3 in amino acids: CASSSLGLAGVDTQYF. The CDR3 DNA sequence: TGTGCCAGCAGCTCACTGGGACTAGCGGGAGTAGATACGCAGTATTTT.

The chain couples TRBV20-1 to TRBJ2-7; D not certain. V lost 3 bases and J 3 bases, leaving 6 bases between the germline ends. The CDR3 consists of 11 residues. CDR1 and CDR2 from the germline V gene are DFQATT and SNEGSKA (reference sequence). The CDR3 sequence: CSARGGYEQYF. The CDR3 nucleotides are TGCAGTGCTAGGGGCGGCTACGAGCAGTACTTC.

This chain links TRBV6-6 with TRBJ2-3, with 7 bases matching TRBD1. This CDR3 has 15 amino acids. Germline lookup yields CDR1 MNHNY and CDR2 SVGAGI (reference sequence). The trim removed 4 bases at V and 2 bases at J, leaving 6 bases unmatched. DNA for the CDR3: TGTGCCAGCAGTTCCAGGGGGAGCATCACAGATACGCAGTATTTT. This encodes CASSSRGSITDTQYF.

The chain uses TRBV25-1 and TRBJ2-2; D is ambiguous. The length of the CDR3 is 15 residues. V dropped 3 bases and J dropped 2 bases, with 10 bases sitting between them. The V gene's germline CDR1 is MGHDK and CDR2 SYGVNS. The chain's CDR3 is CASSDVPVNTGELFF. DNA for the CDR3: TGTGCCAGCAGTGATGTACCGGTTAACACCGGGGAGCTGTTTTTT.

The CDR3 here is CASSHRLAGTDTQYF. The CDR3 DNA follows: TGTGCCAGCAGCCACCGACTAGCGGGCACAGATACGCAGTATTTT. The rearrangement uses TRBV11-2 and TRBJ2-3, with TRBD2 identical over 9 bases. This CDR3 contains 15 residues. After removal of 5 bases from V and 1 base from J, the junction contained 4 bases not matched to a gene. Germline V gene lookup returns CDR1 SGHAT and CDR2 FQNNGV.

The chain has TRBV14 and TRBJ2-1; D assignment may be TRBD1 or TRBD2 (6 bases each). The germline V and J ends were trimmed by 4 bases and 0 bases, with 16 bases remaining between them. The CDR3 is 17 amino acids. Germline V gene lookup returns CDR1 SGHDN and CDR2 FVKESK. This chain's CDR3 is CASSPWGAGSSYNEQFF. The DNA of the CDR3 is TGTGCCAGCAGCCCCTGGGGGGCGGGAAGCTCCTACAATGAGCAGTTCTTC.

The chain uses TRBV13 and TRBJ2-7; possibly TRBD2 for D (5 bases). The CDR3 runs to 13 residues. From germline, CDR1 is PRHDT and CDR2 FYEKMQ (reference sequence). The V and J ends lost 5 bases and 1 base respectively, with 9 bases between them. CDR3 in DNA: TGTGCCAGCAGCGAGACTACTTCCTACGAGCAGTACTTC. This codes for CASSETTSYEQYF.

This clone was counted many times. This chain uses TRBV6-1 with TRBJ2-5; 8 nucleotides agree with TRBD2. In germline, CDR1 is MNHNS, CDR2 SASEGT. With 2 bases clipped from V and 5 bases from J, the junction kept 7 bases outside the gene matches. The CDR3 totals 15 residues. The CDR3 loop reads CASSELAGGGETQYF. CDR3 sequence (DNA): TGTGCCAGCAGTGAATTGGCGGGAGGCGGGGAGACCCAGTACTTC.